One sample yielded the 26 T cell receptor beta chains listed below, sequenced in a study of cytomegalovirus exposure and HLA in healthy donors. Use of 60 Vbeta and 13 Jbeta primers characterized the PCR. Sequencing was performed with immunoSEQ multiplex PCR; in TCRdb, only in-frame clones are kept and a portion is missing. The table lists around 140,000 clones, 75% to 85% of them singletons. The source material was PBMCs. The origin of the receptors is a female donor in good health and CMV-seropositive.

V is TRBV5-1 and J is TRBJ2-5; 7 positions agree with TRBD2. CDR1 and CDR2 from the germline V gene are SGHRS and YFSETQ. V shed 4 bases and J 5 bases; nucleotides not matched to a gene: 11. This CDR3 spans 15 amino acids. This chain's CDR3 is CASSIRPRRGETQYF. The CDR3 DNA is TGCGCCAGCAGCATCCGACCTCGGCGGGGGGAGACCCAGTACTTC.

The V call is TRBV2, the J call TRBJ1-3; D is uncertain. Trimming left V 6 bases short and J 0 bases short, with 24 bases between. Looked up from germline, CDR1 is SNHLY and CDR2 is FYNNEI. The CDR3 sequence is 19 residues long. The CDR3 loop reads CASSVTRKPGLSSGNTIYF. DNA of the CDR3: TGTGCCAGCAGCGTCACACGAAAACCAGGTCTCAGCTCTGGAAACACCATATATTTT.

The chain couples TRBV7-9 to TRBJ2-5, with D possibly matching TRBD1 (6 bases). The J call could be wrong; TRBJ2-7 is a better fit for the DNA end. The CDR3 has 16 residues. CDR1 is SEHNR and CDR2 is FQNEAQ in the germline V gene (reference sequence). This CDR3 reads CASSLRPGQGNYEQYF. CDR3 DNA sequence: TGTGCCAGCAGCTTACGTCCGGGGCAGGGGAACTACGAGCAGTACTTC.

The genes are TRBV19 and TRBJ2-7; the match to TRBD2 covers 7 bases. CDR1 LNHDA and CDR2 SQIVND come from the germline V gene (reference sequence). The CDR3 is made up of 13 amino acids. V was pared by 4 bases and J by 10 bases, with 10 bases of the junction left unmatched. CDR3 region: CASSTLGGTSQYF. Written as DNA, the CDR3 is TGTGCCAGTAGTACCCTGGGAGGGACCTCCCAGTACTTC.

The rearrangement uses TRBV28 and TRBJ1-6; D call uncertain. Between the trimmed V and J ends, which lost 5 bases and 6 bases, there was a span of 5 bases. The germline gives CDR1 MDHEN, CDR2 SYDVKM. The CDR3 has 12 residues. This CDR3 is CASSISNSPLHF. In DNA, the CDR3 is TGTGCCAGCAGTATTAGTAATTCACCCCTCCACTTT.

The V and J genes are TRBV6-1 and TRBJ2-1; D is unresolved. V was cut by 3 bases and J by 4 bases, with 7 bases left in between. The CDR3 runs 13 residues. The germline V gene encodes CDR1 MNHNS and CDR2 SASEGT. The chain's CDR3 is CASSELRYNEQFF. The CDR3 nucleotides read TGTGCCAGCAGTGAGCTGAGATACAATGAGCAGTTCTTC.

J is TRBJ1-4 and V is TRBV2, with 7 bases that match TRBD1. J was trimmed by 8 bases and V by 6 bases; bases with no gene match: 9. Germline CDR1 is SNHLY and CDR2 is FYNNEI. This CDR3 contains 14 residues. The chain's CDR3 is CASSIYRGSEKLFF. The DNA for the CDR3 is TGTGCCAGCAGCATTTACAGGGGCTCAGAAAAACTGTTTTTT.

This chain uses TRBV6-6 with TRBJ2-5; 9 nucleotides agree with TRBD2. Judging by the DNA end, TRBJ2-7 fits better; the J call may be wrong. CDR1 and CDR2 from the germline V gene are MNHNY and SVGAGI (reference sequence). The CDR3 contains 15 residues. CDR3 residues: CASSYSASGAYEQYF. The CDR3 bases are TGTGCCAGCAGTTACTCGGCTAGCGGGGCCTACGAGCAGTACTTC.

The chain combines TRBV7-9 with TRBJ2-4, with 13 bases aligning to TRBD2. Germline values: CDR1 SEHNR, CDR2 FQNEAQ (reference sequence). The CDR3 extends over 15 amino acids. Unmatched junction bases numbered 10, after V lost 5 bases and J lost 12 bases. The CDR3 protein is CASSEGGLAGTTQYF. The CDR3 DNA reads as TGTGCCAGCAGCGAGGGGGGACTAGCGGGGACTACTCAGTACTTC.

On this clone itself: Other DNA sequences in this specimen translate into the identical CDR3. This sequence joins TRBV9 and TRBJ1-6, with D tentatively TRBD1 (6 bases). V was cut by 3 bases and J by 6 bases, with 13 bases left in between. Germline lookup yields CDR1 SGDLS and CDR2 YYNGEE. The length of the CDR3 is 15 residues. The DNA of the CDR3 is TGTGCCAGCAGCGAGGACAGCACCCCTAATTCACCCCTCCACTTT. It specifies CASSEDSTPNSPLHF.

The CDR3 region is CASWSGSTDTQYF. CDR3 DNA sequence: TGCGCCAGCTGGAGCGGGAGCACAGATACGCAGTATTTT. The chain carries TRBV5-1 and TRBJ2-3; D is perhaps TRBD2 (6 bases). Germline assignment: CDR1 SGHRS and CDR2 YFSETQ. This CDR3 comprises 13 residues. V lost 7 bases to trimming and J lost 0 bases, with 9 bases between them.

The rearrangement uses TRBV2 and TRBJ1-2; D call uncertain. V shed 2 bases and J shed 4 bases, with 23 bases lying between them. CDR3 length: 18 residues. Germline V lookup: CDR1 SNHLY, CDR2 FYNNEI. The CDR3 DNA is TGTGCCAGCAGTGAACCCAAATGGGGAGCCGCTGAGGGCTATGGCTACACCTTC. Translated, it gives CASSEPKWGAAEGYGYTF.

The rearrangement joins TRBV7-2 to TRBJ1-6; D possibly corresponds to TRBD1 (5 bases). This CDR3 has 15 residues. The V and J ends lost 2 bases and 7 bases respectively, with 12 bases between them. CDR1 and CDR2 (germline): SGHTA, FQGNSA. The DNA of the CDR3 is TGTGCCAGCAGCTTATTGGGGGGGGGAAATTCACCCCTCCACTTT. Translation: CASSLLGGGNSPLHF.

This chain uses TRBV7-9 with TRBJ1-2; TRBD1 aligns across 8 bases. Germline loops: CDR1 SEHNR, CDR2 FQNEAQ (reference sequence). Trimming cost V 1 base and J 6 bases; bases outside gene matches: 4. CDR3 length: 14 amino acids. The DNA of the CDR3 is TGTGCCAGCAGCTTAGGGACAGGGAGGAATGGCTACACCTTC. Its protein is CASSLGTGRNGYTF.

The V and J genes are TRBV7-9 and TRBJ2-1, with D perhaps TRBD2 (5 bases). The CDR3 has 14 amino acids. Deletions cut 3 bases from V and 5 bases from J, with 11 bases between. Germline CDR1 SEHNR, CDR2 FQNEAQ (reference sequence). This chain's CDR3 is CASSLVRVNNEQFF. The CDR3 bases are TGTGCCAGCAGCTTGGTGAGGGTAAACAATGAGCAGTTCTTC.

V gene TRBV6-1 combines with J gene TRBJ1-3; no clear D. Germline CDR1 reads MNHNS; CDR2 reads SASEGT. This CDR3 is 14 amino acids long. Trimming cost V 3 bases and J 0 bases, with 6 bases left between them. CDR3 protein: CASSDSLSGNTIYF. The CDR3 bases are TGTGCCAGCAGTGATAGTCTCTCTGGAAACACCATATATTTT.

This clone was picked up a small number of times. This rearrangement joins TRBV4-2 to TRBJ2-2, with 7 bases lining up with TRBD2. V was pared by 1 base and J by 7 bases, with 9 bases of the junction left unmatched. This CDR3 has 16 residues. Germline values: CDR1 LGHNA, CDR2 YNFKEQ. In DNA form, the CDR3 reads TGTGCCAGCAGCCAAGTAATTGCGGGAGCCATCGGGGAGCTGTTTTTT. Encoded protein: CASSQVIAGAIGELFF.

The chain couples TRBV6-1 to TRBJ2-7; no firm D call. Germline-derived CDR1 and CDR2 are MNHNS and SASEGT. V dropped 1 base and J dropped 1 base, with 11 bases sitting between them. This CDR3 is built from 15 residues. CDR3 sequence: CASSEGGTESYEQYF. In DNA form, the CDR3 reads TGTGCCAGCAGTGAAGGAGGTACGGAATCCTACGAGCAGTACTTC.

This clone has just a few counts. The chain links TRBV10-2 to TRBJ2-3, with 9 bases identical to TRBD2. CDR1 and CDR2 (germline): WSHSY, SAAADI. This CDR3 has 16 amino acids. Trimming cost V 2 bases and J 2 bases; bases outside gene matches: 5. CDR3 in DNA: TGCGCCAGCAGTGAGCCCCCGGGACTAGCCACAGATACGCAGTATTTT. Translated, it gives CASSEPPGLATDTQYF.

The V gene is TRBV2, the J gene TRBJ2-5; 9 positions agree with TRBD2. Germline V gene data show CDR1 as SNHLY and CDR2 as FYNNEI. This CDR3 contains 15 residues. After removal of 4 bases from V and 1 base from J, the junction contained 4 bases not matched to a gene. The CDR3: CASSVASGTQETQYF. CDR3 bases: TGTGCCAGCAGTGTGGCTAGCGGGACCCAAGAGACCCAGTACTTC.

The chain couples TRBV28 to TRBJ2-2; TRBD2 matches at 13 bases. In germline, CDR1 is MDHEN, CDR2 SYDVKM. The CDR3 has 18 residues. J was trimmed by 0 bases and V by 6 bases; bases with no gene match: 7. The CDR3 loop reads CASRGTSGDNANTGELFF. The DNA of the CDR3 is TGTGCCAGCAGAGGGACTAGCGGGGATAACGCGAACACCGGGGAGCTGTTTTTT.

This clone was detected once. The rearrangement joins TRBV18 to TRBJ1-3; no clear D gene. V dropped 4 bases and J dropped 0 bases, with 10 bases sitting between them. Germline V CDR1 and CDR2: KGHSH, LQKENI. This CDR3 has 15 amino acids. This CDR3 is CASSQSPSSGNTIYF. The CDR3, as DNA: TGTGCCAGCTCACAGTCACCCAGCTCTGGAAACACCATATATTTT.

This chain connects TRBV10-1 to TRBJ2-6; 16 bases align to TRBD2. The CDR3 spans 20 residues. Germline V gene sequence: CDR1 WNHNN, CDR2 SYGVQD (reference sequence). V dropped 8 bases and J dropped 0; count of bases not matched to a gene: 10. The CDR3 here is CASPLMGLAGGLSGANVLTF. CDR3 nucleotide sequence: TGCGCCAGCCCCTTAATGGGACTAGCGGGAGGGCTCTCTGGGGCCAACGTCCTGACTTTC.

V is TRBV5-5 and J is TRBJ2-5; D gene uncertain. This CDR3 is built from 15 residues. Deletions cut 4 bases from V and 2 bases from J, with 15 bases between. Germline assignment: CDR1 SGHKS and CDR2 YYEKEE (reference sequence). CDR3 bases: TGTGCCAGCAGCGCTAGGTTTCAGACTCAAGAGACCCAGTACTTC. Its protein product is CASSARFQTQETQYF.

The V call is TRBV14, the J call TRBJ1-6; D may be TRBD1 (5 bases). From germline, CDR1 is SGHDN and CDR2 FVKESK. The CDR3 is 16 amino acids. The V gene lost 1 base and the J gene lost 7 bases, with 14 bases spanning the gap. The CDR3 loop is CASSQVLGQLNSPLHF. The CDR3 region has the DNA TGTGCCAGCAGCCAAGTCTTGGGGCAGCTCAATTCACCCCTCCACTTT.

This chain links TRBV28 with TRBJ1-2; D perhaps matches TRBD1 (6 bases). V lost 3 bases and J 8 bases, leaving 16 bases between the germline ends. Per the germline V gene, CDR1 is MDHEN and CDR2 is SYDVKM. The CDR3 contains 14 residues. The CDR3 DNA follows: TGTGCCAGCAGTTTCCACAGGCAAAGGGGGGGCTACACCTTC. It encodes CASSFHRQRGGYTF.